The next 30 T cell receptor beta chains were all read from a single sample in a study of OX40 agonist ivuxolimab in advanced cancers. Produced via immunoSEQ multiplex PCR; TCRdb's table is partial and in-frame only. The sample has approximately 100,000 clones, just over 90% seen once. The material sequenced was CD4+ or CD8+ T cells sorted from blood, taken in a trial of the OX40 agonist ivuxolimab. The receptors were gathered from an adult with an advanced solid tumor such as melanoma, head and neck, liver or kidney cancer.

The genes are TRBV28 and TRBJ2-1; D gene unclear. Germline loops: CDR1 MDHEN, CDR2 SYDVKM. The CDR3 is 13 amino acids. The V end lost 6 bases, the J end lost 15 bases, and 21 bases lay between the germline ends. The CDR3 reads CASSRGYVPILFF. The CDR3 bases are TGTGCCAGCAGCCGAGGATACGTCCCTATCCTGTTCTTC.

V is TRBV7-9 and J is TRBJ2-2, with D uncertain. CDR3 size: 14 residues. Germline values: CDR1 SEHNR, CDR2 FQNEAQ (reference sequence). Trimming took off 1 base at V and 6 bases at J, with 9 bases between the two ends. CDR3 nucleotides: TGTGCCAGCAGCTTAGAAGGCCTCGCCGGGGAGCTGTTTTTT. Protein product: CASSLEGLAGELFF.

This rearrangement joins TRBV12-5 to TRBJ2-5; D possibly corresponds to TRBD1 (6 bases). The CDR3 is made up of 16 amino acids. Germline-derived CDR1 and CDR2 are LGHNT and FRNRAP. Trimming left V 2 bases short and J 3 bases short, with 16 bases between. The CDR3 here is CASGLSRRTVEETQYF. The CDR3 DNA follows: TGTGCTAGTGGTTTGTCCCGCAGGACAGTCGAAGAGACCCAGTACTTC. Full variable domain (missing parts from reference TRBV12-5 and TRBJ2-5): DARVTQTPRHKVTEMGQEVTMRCQPILGHNTVFWYRQTMMQGLELLAYFRNRAPLDDSGMPKDRFSAEMPDATLATLKIQPSEPRDSAVYFCASGLSRRTVEETQYFGPGTRLLVL.

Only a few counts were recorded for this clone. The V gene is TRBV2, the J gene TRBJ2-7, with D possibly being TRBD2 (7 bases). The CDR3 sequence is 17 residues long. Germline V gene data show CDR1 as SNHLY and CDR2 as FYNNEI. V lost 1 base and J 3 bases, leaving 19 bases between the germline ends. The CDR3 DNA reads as TGTGCCAGCAGTGAAGGTCTATTGTCAGGGGAGGGCTACGAGCAGTACTTC. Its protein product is CASSEGLLSGEGYEQYF.

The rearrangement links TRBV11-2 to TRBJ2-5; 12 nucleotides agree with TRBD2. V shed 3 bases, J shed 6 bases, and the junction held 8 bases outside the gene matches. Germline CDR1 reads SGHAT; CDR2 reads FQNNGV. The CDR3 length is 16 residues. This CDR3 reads CASSFSQTSGSQTQYF. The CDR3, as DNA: TGTGCCAGCAGCTTTTCCCAGACTAGCGGGAGTCAGACCCAGTACTTC.

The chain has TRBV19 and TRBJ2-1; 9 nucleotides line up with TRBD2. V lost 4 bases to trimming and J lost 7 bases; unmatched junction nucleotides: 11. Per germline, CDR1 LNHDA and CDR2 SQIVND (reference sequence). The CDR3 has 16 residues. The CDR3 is CASSTSGTSFWNEQFF. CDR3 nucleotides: TGTGCCAGTAGTACCTCCGGGACTAGCTTTTGGAATGAGCAGTTCTTC.

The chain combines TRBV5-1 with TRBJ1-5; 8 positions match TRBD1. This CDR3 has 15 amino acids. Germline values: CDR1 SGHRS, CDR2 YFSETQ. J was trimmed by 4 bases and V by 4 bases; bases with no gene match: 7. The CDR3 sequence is CASSPGQGGNQPQHF. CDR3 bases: TGCGCCAGCAGCCCCGGACAGGGAGGGAATCAGCCCCAGCATTTT. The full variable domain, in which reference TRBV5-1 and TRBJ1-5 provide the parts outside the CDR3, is KAGVTQTPRYLIKTRGQQVTLSCSPISGHRSVSWYQQTPGQGLQFLFEYFSETQRNKGNFPGRFSGRQFSNSRSEMNVSTLELGDSALYLCASSPGQGGNQPQHFGDGTRLSIL.

For the CDR3, the DNA is TGCGCCAGCAGCCTTGGACGGACGGGTACGCAGTATTTT. Its translation: CASSLGRTGTQYF. The genes are TRBV4-1 and TRBJ2-3; D call uncertain. Germline assignment: CDR1 MGHRA and CDR2 YSYEKL. This CDR3 contains 13 residues. V lost 4 bases to trimming and J lost 8 bases, with 13 bases between them.

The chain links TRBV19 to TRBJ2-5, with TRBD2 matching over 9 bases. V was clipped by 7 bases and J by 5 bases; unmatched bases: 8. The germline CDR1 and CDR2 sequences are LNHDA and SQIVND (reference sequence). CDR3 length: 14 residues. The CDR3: CASKETSGRETQYF. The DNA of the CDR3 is TGTGCCAGTAAGGAGACTAGCGGCCGTGAGACCCAGTACTTC.

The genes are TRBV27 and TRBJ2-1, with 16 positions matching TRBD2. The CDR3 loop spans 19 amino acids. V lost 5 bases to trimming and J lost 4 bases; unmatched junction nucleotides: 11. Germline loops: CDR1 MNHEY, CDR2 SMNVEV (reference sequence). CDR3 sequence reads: CASSSKTGLAGGPYNEQFF. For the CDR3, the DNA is TGTGCCAGCAGTAGCAAAACGGGACTAGCGGGAGGGCCATACAATGAGCAGTTCTTC.

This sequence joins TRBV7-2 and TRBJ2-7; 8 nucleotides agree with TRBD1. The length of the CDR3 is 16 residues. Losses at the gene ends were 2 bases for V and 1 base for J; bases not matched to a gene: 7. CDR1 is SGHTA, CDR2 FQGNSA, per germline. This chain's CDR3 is CASSLRAGTGSYEQYF. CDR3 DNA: TGTGCCAGCAGCTTAAGAGCCGGGACAGGATCCTACGAGCAGTACTTC.

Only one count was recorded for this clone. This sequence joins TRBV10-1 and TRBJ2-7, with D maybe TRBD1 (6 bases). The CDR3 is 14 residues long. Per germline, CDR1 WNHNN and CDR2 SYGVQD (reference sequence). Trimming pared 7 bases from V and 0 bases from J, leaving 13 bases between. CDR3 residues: CASKDRFSSYEQYF. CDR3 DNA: TGCGCCAGCAAAGACAGGTTTAGCTCCTACGAGCAGTACTTC.

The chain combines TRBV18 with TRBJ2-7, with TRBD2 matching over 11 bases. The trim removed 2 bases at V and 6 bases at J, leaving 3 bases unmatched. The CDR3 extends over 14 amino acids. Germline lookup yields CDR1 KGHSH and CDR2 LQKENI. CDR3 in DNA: TGTGCCAGCTCACCAGCTGGACTAGCGGGCGAGCAGTACTTC. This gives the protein CASSPAGLAGEQYF.

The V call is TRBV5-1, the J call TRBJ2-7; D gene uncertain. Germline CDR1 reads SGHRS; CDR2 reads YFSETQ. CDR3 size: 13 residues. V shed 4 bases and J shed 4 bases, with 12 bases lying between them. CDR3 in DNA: TGCGCCAGCAGCGACGGAGCATTATACGAGCAGTACTTC. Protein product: CASSDGALYEQYF.

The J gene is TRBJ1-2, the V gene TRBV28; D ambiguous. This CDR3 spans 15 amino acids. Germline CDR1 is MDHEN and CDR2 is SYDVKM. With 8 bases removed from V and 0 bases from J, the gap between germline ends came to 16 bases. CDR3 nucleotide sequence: TGTGCCAGCCGGGCCCTACTCTGGGCTAACTATGGCTACACCTTC. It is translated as CASRALLWANYGYTF.

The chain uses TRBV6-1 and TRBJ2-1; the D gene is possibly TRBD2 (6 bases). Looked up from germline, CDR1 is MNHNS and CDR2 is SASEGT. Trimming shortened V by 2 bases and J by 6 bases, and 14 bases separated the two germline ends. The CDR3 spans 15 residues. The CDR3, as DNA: TGTGCCAGCAGTGAACGAACGGGAGTCTTCAATGAGCAGTTCTTC. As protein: CASSERTGVFNEQFF.

This chain's CDR3 is CASSLSAGLSSYEQYF. DNA for the CDR3: TGTGCCAGCAGCTTATCGGCGGGACTAAGCTCCTACGAGCAGTACTTC. The gene calls are TRBV7-2 and TRBJ2-7, with 7 bases identical to TRBD2. Losses at the gene ends were 2 bases for V and 0 bases for J; bases not matched to a gene: 7. Germline V gene lookup returns CDR1 SGHTA and CDR2 FQGNSA. The CDR3 has 16 amino acids.

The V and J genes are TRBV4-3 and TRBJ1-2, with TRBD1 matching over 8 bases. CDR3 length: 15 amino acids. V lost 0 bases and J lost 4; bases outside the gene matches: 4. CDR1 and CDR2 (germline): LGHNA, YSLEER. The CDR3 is CASSQDRGRTYGYTF. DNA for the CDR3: TGCGCCAGCAGCCAAGACAGGGGGCGCACCTATGGCTACACCTTC.

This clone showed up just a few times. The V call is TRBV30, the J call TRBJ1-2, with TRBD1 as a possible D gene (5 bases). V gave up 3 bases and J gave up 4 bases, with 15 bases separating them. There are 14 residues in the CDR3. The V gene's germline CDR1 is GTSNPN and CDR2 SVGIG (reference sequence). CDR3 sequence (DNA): TGTGCCTGGAGCAAAGGGGTGTTTGGCTATGGCTACACCTTC. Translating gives CAWSKGVFGYGYTF.

CDR3 amino acids: CASKLEGDFHEQYF. The CDR3 bases are TGTGCCAGCAAGCTGGAGGGGGATTTTCACGAGCAGTACTTC. The chain recombines TRBV2 with TRBJ2-7; the D call may be TRBD1 or TRBD2 (6 bases each). The CDR3 extends over 14 amino acids. V was trimmed by 7 bases and J by 5 bases, leaving 18 bases between them. CDR1 and CDR2 (germline): SNHLY, FYNNEI.

The CDR3 spells CASSPAGSSPVHEQYF. The CDR3 bases are TGCGCCAGCAGCCCAGCAGGGTCTTCTCCTGTGCACGAGCAGTACTTC. The chain recombines TRBV5-1 with TRBJ2-5; D possibly corresponds to TRBD1 (5 bases). The DNA end is a closer match to TRBJ2-7, so the J assignment may be wrong. Germline loops: CDR1 SGHRS, CDR2 YFSETQ. CDR3 length: 16 amino acids.

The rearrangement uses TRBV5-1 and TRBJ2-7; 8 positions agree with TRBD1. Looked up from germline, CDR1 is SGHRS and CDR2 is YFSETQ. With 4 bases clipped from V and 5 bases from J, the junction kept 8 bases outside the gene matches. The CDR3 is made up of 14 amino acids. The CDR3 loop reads CASSQGQARHEQYF. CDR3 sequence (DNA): TGCGCCAGCAGCCAGGGACAGGCCCGCCACGAGCAGTACTTC.

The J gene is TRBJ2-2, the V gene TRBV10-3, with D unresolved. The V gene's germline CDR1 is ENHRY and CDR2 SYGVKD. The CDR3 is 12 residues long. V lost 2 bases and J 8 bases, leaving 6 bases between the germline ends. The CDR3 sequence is CAISEDGGELFF. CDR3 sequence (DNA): TGTGCCATCAGTGAGGATGGGGGGGAGCTGTTTTTT.

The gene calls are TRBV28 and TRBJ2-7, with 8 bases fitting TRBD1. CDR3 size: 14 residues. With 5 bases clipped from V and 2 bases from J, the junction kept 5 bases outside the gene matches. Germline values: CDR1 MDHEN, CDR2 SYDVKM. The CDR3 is CASSGNRGAYEQYF. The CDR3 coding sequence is TGTGCCAGCAGTGGTAACAGGGGGGCCTACGAGCAGTACTTC.

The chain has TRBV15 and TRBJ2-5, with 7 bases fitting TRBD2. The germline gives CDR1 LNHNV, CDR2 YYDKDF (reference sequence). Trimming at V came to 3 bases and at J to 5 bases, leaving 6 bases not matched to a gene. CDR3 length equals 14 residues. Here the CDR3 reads CATSRGGSLETQYF. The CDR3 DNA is TGTGCCACCAGCAGGGGCGGGAGCCTCGAGACCCAGTACTTC.

In DNA, the CDR3 is TGTGCCAGCAGCCCCGGGACAGGGGCGTTAGGCACCATATATTTT. This translates into CASSPGTGALGTIYF. The chain recombines TRBV7-2 with TRBJ1-3, with 10 bases that match TRBD1. Germline V gene lookup returns CDR1 SGHTA and CDR2 FQGNSA. After removal of 5 bases from V and 9 bases from J, the junction contained 10 bases not matched to a gene. The CDR3 length is 15 residues.

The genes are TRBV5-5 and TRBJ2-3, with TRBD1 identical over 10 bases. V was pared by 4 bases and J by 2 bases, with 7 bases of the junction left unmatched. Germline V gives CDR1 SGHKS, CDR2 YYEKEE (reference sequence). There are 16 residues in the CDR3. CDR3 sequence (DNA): TGTGCCAGCAGCCCGGGGGACAGGGGATTCACAGATACGCAGTATTTT. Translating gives CASSPGDRGFTDTQYF.

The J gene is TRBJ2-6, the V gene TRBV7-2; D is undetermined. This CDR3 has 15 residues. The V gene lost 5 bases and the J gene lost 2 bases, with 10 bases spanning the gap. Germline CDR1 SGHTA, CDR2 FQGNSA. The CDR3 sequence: CASSPRRAGANVLTF. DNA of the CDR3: TGTGCCAGCAGCCCCCGACGCGCTGGGGCCAACGTCCTGACTTTC. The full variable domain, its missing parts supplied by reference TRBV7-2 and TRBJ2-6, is GAGVSQSPSNKVTEKGKDVELRCDPISGHTALYWYRQSLGQGLEFLIYFQGNSAPDKSGLPSDRFSAERTGGSVSTLTIQRTQQEDSAVYLCASSPRRAGANVLTFGAGSRLTVL.

The DNA of the CDR3 is TGCGCCAGCAGCTTGGATTCTCGAGAGACCCAGTACTTC. Translated: CASSLDSRETQYF. The chain links TRBV5-1 to TRBJ2-5; no clear D gene. V was shortened by 0 bases and J by 4 bases, with 7 bases between the two germline ends. The CDR3 is made up of 13 amino acids. In germline, CDR1 is SGHRS, CDR2 YFSETQ.

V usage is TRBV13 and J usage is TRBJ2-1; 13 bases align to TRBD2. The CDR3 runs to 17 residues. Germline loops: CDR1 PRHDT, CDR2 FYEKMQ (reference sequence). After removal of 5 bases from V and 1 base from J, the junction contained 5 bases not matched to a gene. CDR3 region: CASSELGLAGSYNEQFF. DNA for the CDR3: TGTGCCAGCAGCGAACTGGGACTAGCGGGATCCTACAATGAGCAGTTCTTC.